This T cell receptor (beta chain) is drawn from a study of CD8+ T cells in alopecia areata. The wider study: Percent of scalp involved defined treated patients' severity scores.

The study, taken as a whole, reports: In scalp and blood, many expanded lesional clones persisted during tofacitinib.

The treatment is: oral pan-JAK inhibitor, 5-10 mg twice daily. Isolated RNA was reverse transcribed into cDNA used as the sequencing template. Profiled with immunoSEQ multiplex PCR; TCRdb holds only in-frame clones, not every one. The sample records more than 140,000 clones, 70% to 90% being singletons. With respect to this clone: The target antigen is unknown. Other DNA sequences in the same sample also yield this CDR3.

CDR1 is SEHNR and CDR2 is FQNEAQ in the germline V gene (reference sequence). The V end was cut by 5 bases, the J end by 4 bases, with 9 bases between. The CDR3 covers 12 residues. The starting material was CD8+ T cells sorted from blood, obtained at week 4, from a patient treated with tofacitinib. The sequence was obtained from a human donor with alopecia areata. The chain combines TRBV7-9 with TRBJ2-7; D remains unclear. Here the CDR3 DNA reads TGTGCCAGCAGCCCGGGTCCATACGAGCAGTACTTC. It is translated as CASSPGPYEQYF.